This T cell receptor beta chain was captured by sequencing in a study of human T cells and chemical hapten exposure. Whole-study findings and limits: Patch test score showed a positive correlation with PT1 expanded TCR counts.

One entry per CDR3 protein results from TCRdb running MiXCR on the RACE reads. The data show approximately 400,000 distinct CDR3 sequences, more than 4.5% seen once. Stated time point: patch test 1, 2 weeks after DPC sensitization. The treatment denotes: therapeutic diphenylcyclopropenone sensitization with weekly scalp DPC. Germline-derived CDR1 and CDR2 are ENHRY and SYGVKD. The V and J ends lost 6 bases and 7 bases, in that order; junction bases with no gene match: 10. The length of the CDR3 is 15 residues. This clonotype was detected ten times or more. Its specificity is not known. The genes are TRBV10-3 and TRBJ2-7; the match to TRBD2 covers 12 bases. The sequence derives from a woman in her forties or fifties with alopecia areata. Some clones in this sample may be carry-over from other donors' samples. Sequencing used whole blood, obtained in connection with sensitization to the hapten diphenylcyclopropenone (DPC). The CDR3 DNA reads TGTGCCATCAGGTCACTAGCGGGAGGACCTGGGGAGCAGTACTTC. This gives the protein CAIRSLAGGPGEQYF.